The 29 T cell receptor beta chains below come from one sample, sequenced in a study of cytomegalovirus exposure and HLA in healthy donors. Primers: 60 Vbeta forward and 13 Jbeta reverse. The table came from immunoSEQ multiplex PCR; TCRdb's copy has only in-frame clones and leaves some out. Here the sample spans fewer than 200,000 clones, 80% being singletons. Specimen: PBMCs. The receptors shown here come from a woman between 50 and 59 years old in good health and CMV-seropositive.

This clone was seen a few times. CDR3 DNA sequence: TGTGCCAGCAGTTACGAAGCGGGGGTCCCCAATGAGCAGTTCTTC. Amino acids: CASSYEAGVPNEQFF. The J gene is TRBJ2-1, the V gene TRBV6-5; 8 nucleotides line up with TRBD2. V shed 2 bases, J shed 6 bases, and the junction held 6 bases outside the gene matches. The length of the CDR3 is 15 residues. Germline V gene sequence: CDR1 MNHEY, CDR2 SVGAGI.

This clone was seen a single time. V and J are TRBV4-3 and TRBJ1-2; no firm D call. CDR1 and CDR2 from the germline V gene are LGHNA and YSLEER. The germline V and J ends were trimmed by 1 base and 8 bases, with 17 bases remaining between them. This CDR3 comprises 15 residues. The CDR3 DNA is TGCGCCAGCAGCCAAGGAGGCGGGGTGGAGTGGGGCTACACCTTC. It encodes CASSQGGGVEWGYTF.

This clone was detected only a few times. V gene TRBV23-1 combines with J gene TRBJ2-1; TRBD1 is a possible D gene (5 bases). TRBV23-1 is placed among ORFs of uncertain function. V lost 1 base, J lost 14 bases, and 12 bases lay in between. The CDR3 has 12 residues. CDR3 sequence (DNA): TGCGCCAGCAGTCAATTTACCAGGGAAAAGTTCTTC. Translating gives CASSQFTREKFF.

The V and J genes are TRBV4-1 and TRBJ1-1; D is undetermined. Germline CDR1 MGHRA, CDR2 YSYEKL. The CDR3 totals 14 residues. V lost 4 bases and J lost 1, with 10 bases in between. CDR3 bases: TGCGCCAGCAGCCCCCCCCGGGGGAACACTGAAGCTTTCTTT. Translated, it gives CASSPPRGNTEAFF.

The CDR3 protein is CASSTVNTEAFF. CDR3 nucleotides: TGTGCCAGCAGTACGGTGAACACTGAAGCTTTCTTT. The chain is built from TRBV6-6 and TRBJ1-1; no clear D. In germline, CDR1 is MNHNY, CDR2 SVGAGI (reference sequence). CDR3 length: 12 residues. With 5 bases removed from V and 0 bases from J, the gap between germline ends came to 4 bases.

In DNA form, the CDR3 reads TGCGCCAGCAGCCCAACAGGGACAGGGGACGGCTACACCTTC. Its protein product is CASSPTGTGDGYTF. J is TRBJ1-2 and V is TRBV5-1; 10 bases map to TRBD1. Germline V lookup: CDR1 SGHRS, CDR2 YFSETQ. V lost 4 bases, J lost 8 bases, and 8 bases stayed unmatched. The CDR3 length is 14 residues.

A remark on this clone: Within the sample, other DNA sequences also encode this same CDR3. This chain links TRBV19 with TRBJ1-1; TRBD1 aligns across 7 bases. The CDR3 loop spans 13 amino acids. Trimming took 4 bases from V and 3 from J; bases not matched to a gene: 2. The germline CDR1 and CDR2 sequences are LNHDA and SQIVND (reference sequence). In DNA, the CDR3 is TGTGCCAGTAGTACTACAGGGGACACTGAAGCTTTCTTT. Translating it yields CASSTTGDTEAFF.

This CDR3 reads CASSSLRVAGQETQYF. The DNA for the CDR3 is TGTGCCAGCAGCTCCCTTAGGGTAGCGGGGCAAGAGACCCAGTACTTC. The rearrangement uses TRBV7-2 and TRBJ2-5; 8 bases fit TRBD2. Germline V gives CDR1 SGHTA, CDR2 FQGNSA. The CDR3 has 16 residues. J gave up 2 bases and V 4 bases, and 9 bases lay outside the gene matches.

This chain uses TRBV27 with TRBJ1-4; D not resolved. The germline gives CDR1 MNHEY, CDR2 SMNVEV (reference sequence). Trimming shortened V by 3 bases and J by 7 bases, and 18 bases separated the two germline ends. This CDR3 comprises 16 residues. The CDR3 spells CASSFLRSAHIEKLFF. The CDR3 nucleotides are TGTGCCAGCAGTTTCCTCAGGTCAGCTCACATTGAAAAACTGTTTTTT.

This clone turned up a few times. This CDR3 is CASSGGPTYEQYF. In DNA, the CDR3 is TGTGCCAGCAGCGGGGGACCCACCTACGAGCAGTACTTC. The V call is TRBV6-1, the J call TRBJ2-7; tentatively, D is TRBD2 (6 bases). The CDR3 totals 13 residues. Germline CDR1 and CDR2: MNHNS and SASEGT. The ends were cut back, 6 bases at V and 2 bases at J, with 11 bases in the middle.

The rearrangement joins TRBV5-4 to TRBJ2-7; 7 nucleotides line up with TRBD1. V lost 4 bases and J lost 6; bases outside the gene matches: 13. This CDR3 comprises 15 residues. Germline V gives CDR1 SGHNT, CDR2 YYREEE (reference sequence). Here the CDR3 reads CASSPRPSEGAEQYF. The CDR3 DNA sequence: TGTGCCAGCAGCCCGCGCCCGAGCGAGGGGGCCGAGCAGTACTTC. The variable domain in full, completed from reference TRBV5-4 and TRBJ2-7, reads ETGVTQSPTHLIKTRGQQVTLRCSSQSGHNTVSWYQQALGQGPQFIFQYYREEENGRGNFPPRFSGLQFPNYSSELNVNALELDDSALYLCASSPRPSEGAEQYFGPGTRLTVT.

The chain carries TRBV5-4 and TRBJ1-2; TRBD1 matches at 8 bases. The trim removed 0 bases at V and 5 bases at J, leaving 6 bases unmatched. Germline V gene sequence: CDR1 SGHNT, CDR2 YYREEE (reference sequence). The CDR3 is made up of 15 amino acids. The CDR3 DNA reads TGTGCCAGCAGCTTGGACTCAGGGGGCGCTTATGGCTACACCTTC. Amino acid sequence: CASSLDSGGAYGYTF.

The chain combines TRBV10-1 with TRBJ2-1; maybe TRBD1 (5 bases). V was shortened by 0 bases and J by 6 bases, with 9 bases between the two germline ends. The CDR3 extends over 14 amino acids. CDR1 is WNHNN and CDR2 is SYGVQD in the germline V gene (reference sequence). The CDR3 DNA is TGCGCCAGCAGTGAGTCCGGCCAGGGCAATGAGCAGTTCTTC. It translates to CASSESGQGNEQFF.

This chain joins TRBV6-5 and TRBJ2-5; tentatively, D is TRBD1 (6 bases). The length of the CDR3 is 14 residues. With 6 bases removed from V and 4 bases from J, the gap between germline ends came to 15 bases. CDR1 is MNHEY, CDR2 SVGAGI, per germline. CDR3 residues: CASRPGQNRETQYF. CDR3 nucleotides: TGTGCCAGCAGACCCGGACAGAACAGAGAGACCCAGTACTTC.

The V gene is TRBV9, the J gene TRBJ2-5; 9 bases fit TRBD1. The CDR3 has 18 residues. J gave up 5 bases and V 0 bases, and 14 bases lay outside the gene matches. Germline V gene lookup returns CDR1 SGDLS and CDR2 YYNGEE. CDR3 residues: CASSVGPPGQGVGETQYF. As DNA, the CDR3 is TGTGCCAGCAGCGTAGGGCCCCCGGGACAGGGTGTGGGGGAGACCCAGTACTTC.

The rearrangement joins TRBV5-1 to TRBJ1-1; 9 bases line up with TRBD1. CDR1 SGHRS and CDR2 YFSETQ come from the germline V gene. The CDR3 consists of 15 residues. Unmatched junction bases numbered 0, after V lost 0 bases and J lost 0 bases. CDR3 protein: CASSLGTGVNTEAFF. In DNA form, the CDR3 reads TGCGCCAGCAGCTTGGGGACAGGGGTGAACACTGAAGCTTTCTTT.

This chain joins TRBV6-5 and TRBJ1-1, with a possible D match to TRBD1 (5 bases). V was shortened by 7 bases and J by 7 bases, with 13 bases between the two germline ends. Germline CDR1 and CDR2: MNHEY and SVGAGI. The CDR3 spans 12 residues. The CDR3 coding sequence is TGTGCCAGCACCTCTGGACAACTTGAAGCTTTCTTT. Its translation is CASTSGQLEAFF.

The chain uses TRBV29-1 and TRBJ2-5; tentative D call: TRBD2 (5 bases). CDR1 and CDR2 (germline): SQVTM, ANQGSEA. The CDR3 is 10 residues long. The CDR3 protein is CSGSWETQYF. The CDR3 nucleotides read TGCAGTGGGAGCTGGGAGACCCAGTACTTC.

The V gene is TRBV9, the J gene TRBJ2-5, with 8 positions matching TRBD2. After removal of 0 bases from V and 5 bases from J, the junction contained 0 bases not matched to a gene. CDR3 length equals 13 residues. CDR1 SGDLS and CDR2 YYNGEE come from the germline V gene. The chain's CDR3 is CASSVAGGETQYF. The CDR3 nucleotides read TGTGCCAGCAGCGTAGCGGGGGGGGAGACCCAGTACTTC.

This clone showed up just a few times. The chain links TRBV9 to TRBJ1-3; TRBD1 matches 12 bases. CDR1 SGDLS and CDR2 YYNGEE come from the germline V gene. Trimming took 0 bases from V and 4 from J; bases not matched to a gene: 8. The CDR3 is made up of 18 amino acids. The CDR3 reads CASSVDPGTGGAGNTIYF. The CDR3 DNA sequence: TGTGCCAGCAGCGTAGACCCCGGGACAGGGGGCGCGGGAAACACCATATATTTT.

The rearrangement links TRBV11-3 to TRBJ2-1, with 9 bases lining up with TRBD1. The CDR3 is 14 residues long. Germline loops: CDR1 SGHNT, CDR2 YENEEA. V was pared by 3 bases and J by 9 bases, with 6 bases of the junction left unmatched. The CDR3 coding sequence is TGTGCCAGCAGCTTTTCCGGGACAGGGAGTGAGCAGTTCTTC. Its protein is CASSFSGTGSEQFF. The full variable domain, its missing parts supplied by reference TRBV11-3 and TRBJ2-1, is EAGVVQSPRYKIIEKKQPVAFWCNPISGHNTLYWYLQNLGQGPELLIRYENEEAVDDSQLPKDRFSAERLKGVDSTLKIQPAELGDSAVYLCASSFSGTGSEQFFGPGTRLTVL.

This chain connects TRBV10-3 to TRBJ1-2, with D possibly matching TRBD1 (5 bases). The CDR3 is 15 residues long. Germline V gene lookup returns CDR1 ENHRY and CDR2 SYGVKD. The V and J ends lost 0 bases and 5 bases respectively, with 13 bases between them. The CDR3 is CAISESQVNSYGYTF. The CDR3 coding sequence is TGTGCCATCAGTGAGTCACAGGTTAATTCATATGGCTACACCTTC.

This clone appeared a single time. This chain connects TRBV13 to TRBJ2-1; 9 bases line up with TRBD1. CDR3 size: 14 residues. The ends lost 4 bases at V and 9 bases at J; junction bases unmatched: 7. From germline, CDR1 is PRHDT and CDR2 FYEKMQ (reference sequence). The DNA of the CDR3 is TGTGCCAGCAGCTGGGGGACAGGGAAAGGTGAGCAGTTCTTC. Protein: CASSWGTGKGEQFF.

The J gene is TRBJ1-2, the V gene TRBV13; 7 nucleotides align to TRBD1. CDR3 length equals 14 residues. CDR1 is PRHDT, CDR2 FYEKMQ, per germline (reference sequence). Unmatched junction bases numbered 4, after V lost 6 bases and J lost 0 bases. The CDR3 here is CASRLTGANYGYTF. The CDR3 nucleotides are TGTGCCAGCAGACTTACAGGGGCTAACTATGGCTACACCTTC.

The chain is built from TRBV5-6 and TRBJ2-7, with a possible D match to TRBD1 (6 bases). V lost 4 bases to trimming and J lost 0 bases, with 11 bases between them. Per the germline V gene, CDR1 is SGHDT and CDR2 is YYEEEE. The CDR3 is 14 amino acids. The CDR3 bases are TGTGCCAGCAGCCCAGGGGTTCTCTCCTACGAGCAGTACTTC. Translated: CASSPGVLSYEQYF. The whole variable domain, filled in from reference TRBV5-6 and TRBJ2-7, reads DAGVTQSPTHLIKTRGQQVTLRCSPKSGHDTVSWYQQALGQGPQFIFQYYEEEERQRGNFPDRFSGHQFPNYSSELNVNALLLGDSALYLCASSPGVLSYEQYFGPGTRLTVT.

This clone was counted a single time. The J gene is TRBJ1-2, the V gene TRBV5-1; 12 bases agree with TRBD1. The CDR3 is 14 residues long. Germline V CDR1 and CDR2: SGHRS, YFSETQ. V lost 4 bases to trimming and J lost 8 bases; unmatched junction nucleotides: 6. This chain's CDR3 is CASSAGQGAEGYTF. DNA for the CDR3: TGCGCCAGCAGCGCGGGACAGGGGGCGGAGGGCTACACCTTC.

This clone was seen only a few times. The genes are TRBV29-1 and TRBJ2-7, with 8 positions matching TRBD1. The CDR3 covers 13 residues. The V gene end was trimmed by 6 bases and the J gene end by 3 bases; junction bases not matched to a gene: 7. Per the germline V gene, CDR1 is SQVTM and CDR2 is ANQGSEA. In nucleotides, the CDR3 is TGCAGCGTGCACGGACAGGGAGGCTACGAGCAGTACTTC. Its translation: CSVHGQGGYEQYF.

CDR3 DNA sequence: TGCGCCAGCAGCTTGGGCCTGGACAGCGCCTACGAGCAGTACTTC. This encodes CASSLGLDSAYEQYF. The chain combines TRBV5-1 with TRBJ2-7; TRBD1 might be the D (6 bases). CDR1 SGHRS and CDR2 YFSETQ come from the germline V gene. V lost 0 bases and J 2 bases, leaving 12 bases between the germline ends. CDR3 length equals 15 residues.

The V call is TRBV27, the J call TRBJ2-1, with 11 bases identical to TRBD2. Trimming cost V 7 bases and J 14 bases; bases outside gene matches: 10. The CDR3 has 13 amino acids. Germline lookup yields CDR1 MNHEY and CDR2 SMNVEV (reference sequence). The CDR3 DNA sequence: TGTGCCAGCAAGCCGACTAGCGGGAACTTAGAGTTCTTC. This sequence encodes CASKPTSGNLEFF.